Included here is one TCR beta chain sequence, with context. Diagnosis relied on clinical symptoms, serum thyroxine and TRAb, thyroid ultrasound and orbital computed tomography. This entry is derived from a study of T cells in Graves' hyperthyroidism and ophthalmopathy. Study at large: At initial diagnosis, before any treatment had begun, peripheral blood was obtained.

Amplification yielded TCR beta CDR3 regions, with RNA transcripts as the source. The HTBI primer set was used in a first-round RT-PCR of the TCR CDR3. Via MiXCR, TCRdb re-called the multiplex PCR reads, giving one row per CDR3 protein. The repertoire holds around 720,000 distinct CDR3 sequences, under 45% seen once, with more than 25% in the top ten. Trimming took 4 bases from V and 7 from J; bases not matched to a gene: 5. The CDR3 loop spans 14 amino acids. Germline V gene data show CDR1 as MNHEY and CDR2 as SVGAGI. The chain couples TRBV6-5 to TRBJ2-2; 8 positions agree with TRBD2. The receptor comes from a woman aged 40 to 50 with Graves' hyperthyroidism. Material for sequencing was blood. The CDR3 loop is CASSSLGTSGELFF. In DNA, the CDR3 is TGTGCCAGCAGTTCCCTTGGGACTAGCGGGGAGCTGTTTTTT.